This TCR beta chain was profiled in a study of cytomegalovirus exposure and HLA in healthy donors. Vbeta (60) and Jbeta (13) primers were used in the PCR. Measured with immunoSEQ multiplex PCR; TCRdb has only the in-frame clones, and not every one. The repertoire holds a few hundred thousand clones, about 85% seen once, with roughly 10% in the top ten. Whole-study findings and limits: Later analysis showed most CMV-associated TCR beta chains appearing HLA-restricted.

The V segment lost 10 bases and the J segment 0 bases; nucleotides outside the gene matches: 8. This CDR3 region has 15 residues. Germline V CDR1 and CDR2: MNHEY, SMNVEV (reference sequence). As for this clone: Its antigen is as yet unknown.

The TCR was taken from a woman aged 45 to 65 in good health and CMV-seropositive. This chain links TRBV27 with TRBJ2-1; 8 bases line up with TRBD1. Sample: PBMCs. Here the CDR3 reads CATADRGISYNEQFF. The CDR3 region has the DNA TGTGCCACGGCCGACAGGGGCATCTCCTACAATGAGCAGTTCTTC.